These 12 T cell receptor beta chains originate from one sample sequenced in a study of CD8+ T cells in alopecia areata. Regarding treatment: oral pan-JAK inhibitor, 5-10 mg twice daily. RNA extraction was followed by reverse transcription into cDNA, which acted as the sequencing template. TCRdb's table, derived via immunoSEQ multiplex PCR, lists solely in-frame clones and lacks some. The sample yields about 180,000 clones, 53% seen once. This material consisted of CD8+ T cells sorted from blood, taken at week 24, from a patient treated with tofacitinib. All receptors derive from a human donor with alopecia areata.

The table lists this clone with a few counts. This chain connects TRBV6-5 to TRBJ2-3; 8 nucleotides line up with TRBD1. V shed 5 bases and J 4 bases; nucleotides not matched to a gene: 5. CDR3 length: 14 residues. Germline V CDR1 and CDR2: MNHEY, SVGAGI. This CDR3 reads CASSAGGEADTQYF. The CDR3 DNA reads as TGTGCCAGCAGTGCAGGGGGCGAGGCAGATACGCAGTATTTT.

This clone was seen just once. This sequence joins TRBV25-1 and TRBJ1-4, with D possibly TRBD1 on 5 matching bases. With 3 bases removed from V and 8 bases from J, the gap between germline ends came to 16 bases. The CDR3 covers 15 residues. Germline lookup yields CDR1 MGHDK and CDR2 SYGVNS. The CDR3 loop reads CASSDSGTRKEKLFF. The CDR3 bases are TGTGCCAGCAGTGACTCGGGGACTCGGAAGGAAAAACTGTTTTTT.

The rearrangement links TRBV7-8 to TRBJ1-1; tentative D call: TRBD1 (6 bases). Germline lookup yields CDR1 SGHVS and CDR2 FQNEAQ. The V end was cut by 1 base, the J end by 0 bases, with 12 bases between. This CDR3 has 16 residues. The CDR3 here is CASSLGRQALNTEAFF. DNA for the CDR3: TGTGCCAGCAGCTTAGGGAGACAGGCGTTGAACACTGAAGCTTTCTTT. The full variable domain, its missing parts supplied by reference TRBV7-8 and TRBJ1-1, is GAGVSQSPRYKVAKRGQDVALRCDPISGHVSLFWYQQALGQGPEFLTYFQNEAQLDKSGLPSDRFFAERPEGSVSTLKIQRTQQEDSAVYLCASSLGRQALNTEAFFGQGTRLTVV.

This chain joins TRBV14 and TRBJ1-2, with a weak D call TRBD1 (5 bases). In germline, CDR1 is SGHDN, CDR2 FVKESK. The CDR3 sequence is 14 residues long. Trimming shortened V by 0 bases and J by 13 bases, and 18 bases separated the two germline ends. The CDR3 loop reads CASSQEGDAVGLTF. CDR3 sequence (DNA): TGTGCCAGCAGCCAAGAGGGGGACGCCGTGGGGCTCACCTTC.

Notes on this clone: The sample carries other DNA sequences with the same CDR3. The gene calls are TRBV29-1 and TRBJ1-2, with TRBD1 as a possible D gene (5 bases). The V end was cut by 3 bases, the J end by 4 bases, with 9 bases between. The CDR3 loop spans 12 amino acids. Germline V lookup: CDR1 SQVTM, CDR2 ANQGSEA. The CDR3 protein is CSVEQGGYGYTF. DNA of the CDR3: TGCAGCGTTGAGCAGGGCGGCTATGGCTACACCTTC.

In this sample, this clone turned up a few times. This chain joins TRBV30 and TRBJ1-1, with D hard to call. Trimming removed 1 base at V and 1 base at J, with 7 bases between. Germline CDR1 reads GTSNPN; CDR2 reads SVGIG (reference sequence). The CDR3 is 13 amino acids. The CDR3 sequence is CAWSGASNTEAFF. CDR3 nucleotides: TGTGCCTGGAGTGGGGCATCGAACACTGAAGCTTTCTTT.

The CDR3 protein is CARGLAGNEQFF. As DNA, the CDR3 is TGTGCCAGGGGACTAGCGGGTAATGAGCAGTTCTTC. The rearrangement joins TRBV7-9 to TRBJ2-1; TRBD2 agrees at 12 bases. The trim removed 9 bases at V and 7 bases at J, leaving 1 base unmatched. This CDR3 has 12 amino acids. Per the germline V gene, CDR1 is SEHNR and CDR2 is FQNEAQ (reference sequence).

This clone occurred a few times. The chain carries TRBV10-2 and TRBJ1-4; TRBD1 matches at 8 bases. V was pared by 5 bases and J by 5 bases, with 7 bases of the junction left unmatched. Germline loops: CDR1 WSHSY, CDR2 SAAADI. The CDR3 covers 15 residues. This CDR3 reads CASSPQTGENEKLFF. CDR3 coding DNA: TGCGCCAGCAGTCCTCAGACAGGGGAAAATGAAAAACTGTTTTTT.

The CDR3 DNA reads TGTGCCAGCAGCTCTAAGGACAGGGCGCCCTACGAGCAGTACTTC. It specifies CASSSKDRAPYEQYF. J is TRBJ2-7 and V is TRBV13; 8 nucleotides agree with TRBD1. Looked up from germline, CDR1 is PRHDT and CDR2 is FYEKMQ (reference sequence). CDR3 length: 15 residues. Losses at the gene ends were 4 bases for V and 2 bases for J; bases not matched to a gene: 7. The full variable domain, rest sourced from reference TRBV13 and TRBJ2-7, is AAGVIQSPRHLIKEKRETATLKCYPIPRHDTVYWYQQGPGQDPQFLISFYEKMQSDKGSIPDRFSAQQFSDYHSELNMSSLELGDSALYFCASSSKDRAPYEQYFGPGTRLTVT.

V gene TRBV7-6 combines with J gene TRBJ1-2; 9 nucleotides match TRBD1. In germline, CDR1 is SGHVS, CDR2 FNYEAQ. After removal of 5 bases from V and 4 bases from J, the junction contained 2 bases not matched to a gene. CDR3 length equals 13 residues. CDR3 nucleotide sequence: TGTGCCAGCAGCCTGGACAGGGGCTATGGCTACACCTTC. This sequence encodes CASSLDRGYGYTF.

The gene calls are TRBV9 and TRBJ2-7; 11 nucleotides align to TRBD1. Germline CDR1 and CDR2: SGDLS and YYNGEE. The CDR3 has 15 amino acids. V lost 4 bases to trimming and J lost 5 bases; unmatched junction nucleotides: 8. The CDR3 reads CASSTPGTGGNEQYF. CDR3 nucleotide sequence: TGTGCCAGCAGCACTCCCGGGACAGGGGGTAACGAGCAGTACTTC.

This clone has a handful of counts. CDR3 sequence reads: CASSPGTDRNRFF. CDR3 coding DNA: TGTGCCAGCAGTCCCGGGACAGATCGTAATCGGTTCTTC. The chain couples TRBV11-2 to TRBJ2-1, with 7 bases that match TRBD1. Germline assignment: CDR1 SGHAT and CDR2 FQNNGV. The CDR3 covers 13 residues. The V segment lost 6 bases and the J segment 15 bases; nucleotides outside the gene matches: 14.